The clone carrying this T cell receptor (beta chain) was counted once. Its target is unknown. Investigators sought sequencing depths of between 1 in 200,000 and 1 in 1 million T cells. TCRdb's copy holds only in-frame clones and misses some; the assay was immunoSEQ multiplex PCR. The sample comprises about 330,000 clones, around 66% of which are singletons, and around 6.3% rests with the top ten. These data are taken from a study of cytotoxic CD8 clonotypes in ibrutinib-treated CLL. Around 2 micrograms of genomic DNA from cryopreserved PBMCs went into TCR beta libraries. Study results and limitations: Lymph node repertoires were not studied, and sampling times were unmatched. Clonality, elevated at ibrutinib response, dropped back toward baseline at progression.

The CDR3 spans 15 residues. V gave up 1 base and J gave up 4 bases; unmatched junction bases: 4. In germline, CDR1 is SQVTM, CDR2 ANQGSEA. This clonotype was obtained from a human donor with chronic lymphocytic leukemia. The V gene is TRBV29-1, the J gene TRBJ2-1; 10 positions match TRBD2. Source: PBMCs, taken after 36 months of ibrutinib treatment. The CDR3 loop is CSVEVGLAVYNEQFF. CDR3 DNA: TGCAGCGTTGAAGTAGGACTAGCGGTTTACAATGAGCAGTTCTTC.